This passage covers 18 T cell receptor beta chains from one sample sequenced in a study of T cell changes during pregnancy in multiple sclerosis. The protocol was immunoSEQ multiplex PCR, while the TCRdb copy is restricted to in-frame clones and leaves out a portion. The sample includes 30,000 to 45,000 clones, 80% to 95% of them seen just once. The sample in question was CD8+ T cells from peripheral blood mononuclear cells, obtained before pregnancy. Receptors were obtained from a female donor with multiple sclerosis, enrolled in a pregnancy study.

The chain employs TRBV6-5 and TRBJ2-5; D not resolved. Germline V gene sequence: CDR1 MNHEY, CDR2 SVGAGI. The CDR3 consists of 15 residues. V dropped 0 bases and J dropped 5 bases, with 13 bases sitting between them. CDR3 residues: CASSYSFGYRETQYF. The DNA for the CDR3 is TGTGCCAGCAGTTACTCGTTCGGGTACCGGGAGACCCAGTACTTC.

V gene TRBV6-6 combines with J gene TRBJ2-5; TRBD2 matches 12 bases. Unmatched junction bases numbered 8, after V lost 6 bases and J lost 3 bases. The CDR3 runs to 16 residues. The germline CDR1 and CDR2 sequences are MNHNY and SVGAGI (reference sequence). CDR3 loop: CASSSRLAGEKETQYF. CDR3 DNA sequence: TGTGCCAGCAGCTCCAGACTAGCGGGAGAAAAAGAGACCCAGTACTTC.

The rearrangement joins TRBV11-1 to TRBJ2-7; TRBD1 matches at 9 bases. Germline-derived CDR1 and CDR2 are SGHAT and FQDESV (reference sequence). Losses at the gene ends were 4 bases for V and 3 bases for J; bases not matched to a gene: 19. The CDR3 loop spans 19 amino acids. CDR3 amino acids: CASSSNRDRVLNFIYEQYF. CDR3 sequence (DNA): TGTGCCAGCAGCTCAAACCGGGACAGGGTTTTAAATTTTATCTACGAGCAGTACTTC.

V is TRBV4-1 and J is TRBJ2-4, with 8 bases identical to TRBD2. V trimming: 4 bases; J trimming: 5 bases; junction bases outside the gene matches: 10. CDR3 size: 16 residues. CDR1 and CDR2 from the germline V gene are MGHRA and YSYEKL. The CDR3 region has the DNA TGCGCCAGCAGCCCCTTAGGTGCGGGGGGAGAAAACATTCAGTACTTC. It specifies CASSPLGAGGENIQYF.

The gene calls are TRBV11-2 and TRBJ2-5; the match to TRBD2 covers 10 bases. The junction had 14 bases not matched to a gene; V was cut back by 8 bases and J by 5 bases. This CDR3 comprises 16 residues. The V gene's germline CDR1 is SGHAT and CDR2 FQNNGV. The CDR3 sequence is CASLTGKAGGLETQYF. DNA for the CDR3: TGTGCCAGCCTAACTGGGAAAGCGGGGGGGTTGGAGACCCAGTACTTC.

The rearrangement links TRBV19 to TRBJ2-1; tentative D call: TRBD2 (6 bases). V lost 10 bases to trimming and J lost 8 bases, with 21 bases between them. The germline V gene encodes CDR1 LNHDA and CDR2 SQIVND (reference sequence). The CDR3 has 14 residues. The CDR3 region is CATHGTPFVDEQFF. The CDR3 bases are TGTGCCACCCACGGGACTCCCTTTGTAGATGAGCAGTTCTTC.

This chain connects TRBV6-1 to TRBJ1-2; tentative D call: TRBD1 (5 bases). CDR1 and CDR2 (germline): MNHNS, SASEGT. The CDR3 covers 13 residues. The V and J ends lost 7 bases and 4 bases respectively, with 13 bases between them. The CDR3 coding sequence is TGTGCCAGCACTCTCAGGGAACTCTATGGCTACACCTTC. It encodes CASTLRELYGYTF.

The chain joins TRBV5-1 to TRBJ2-7; tentatively, D is TRBD1 (6 bases). Looked up from germline, CDR1 is SGHRS and CDR2 is YFSETQ. V shed 3 bases and J shed 4 bases, with 14 bases lying between them. CDR3 length: 14 amino acids. CDR3 sequence (DNA): TGCGCCAGCAGCTCCACAGGGCGACGTTACGAGCAGTACTTC. Translation: CASSSTGRRYEQYF.

This chain links TRBV15 with TRBJ2-4, with TRBD2 identical over 13 bases. The germline V gene encodes CDR1 LNHNV and CDR2 YYDKDF (reference sequence). V dropped 2 bases and J dropped 3; count of bases not matched to a gene: 7. The CDR3 length is 18 residues. The CDR3 reads CATSRWTSGSGDKNIQYF. DNA of the CDR3: TGTGCCACCAGCAGATGGACTAGCGGGAGTGGGGACAAAAACATTCAGTACTTC.

The rearrangement uses TRBV6-5 and TRBJ2-3; 9 positions agree with TRBD2. There are 15 residues in the CDR3. V lost 4 bases to trimming and J lost 0 bases; unmatched junction nucleotides: 2. CDR1 and CDR2 (germline): MNHEY, SVGAGI. CDR3 loop: CASSSTSGSTDTQYF. CDR3 DNA: TGTGCCAGCAGTTCCACTAGCGGGAGCACAGATACGCAGTATTTT.

The V gene is TRBV7-9, the J gene TRBJ1-2; 9 nucleotides agree with TRBD1. This CDR3 contains 13 residues. The germline V gene has CDR1 SEHNR and CDR2 FQNEAQ (reference sequence). Trimming at V came to 5 bases and at J to 6 bases, leaving 4 bases not matched to a gene. CDR3 coding DNA: TGTGCCAGCAGCCCGTGGACAGGGGATGGCTACACCTTC. Translating gives CASSPWTGDGYTF.

J is TRBJ1-5 and V is TRBV19, with 7 bases aligning to TRBD1. Trimming at V came to 6 bases and at J to 6 bases, leaving 11 bases not matched to a gene. This CDR3 has 15 residues. CDR1 and CDR2 (germline): LNHDA, SQIVND (reference sequence). The CDR3 DNA reads TGTGCCAGTAGGCTCAGGGGGGAATATGTTCAGCCCCAGCATTTT. This sequence encodes CASRLRGEYVQPQHF. Supplemented by reference TRBV19 and TRBJ1-5, the full variable domain reads DGGITQSPKYLFRKEGQNVTLSCEQNLNHDAMYWYRQDPGQGLRLIYYSQIVNDFQKGDIAEGYSVSREKKESFPLTVTSAQKNPTAFYLCASRLRGEYVQPQHFGDGTRLSIL.

The chain combines TRBV9 with TRBJ2-7, with TRBD1 matching 7 bases. The CDR3 has 15 residues. CDR1 SGDLS and CDR2 YYNGEE come from the germline V gene. The trim removed 3 bases at V and 3 bases at J, leaving 9 bases unmatched. The CDR3 DNA reads as TGTGCCAGCAGCGAGACCGGGACAGCCTACTACGAGCAGTACTTC. This encodes CASSETGTAYYEQYF. The full variable domain, with the rest looked up from reference TRBV9 and TRBJ2-7, is DSGVTQTPKHLITATGQRVTLRCSPRSGDLSVYWYQQSLDQGLQFLIQYYNGEERAKGNILERFSAQQFPDLHSELNLSSLELGDSALYFCASSETGTAYYEQYFGPGTRLTVT.

The rearrangement joins TRBV27 to TRBJ2-7; D gene uncertain. This CDR3 spans 16 amino acids. The germline V gene has CDR1 MNHEY and CDR2 SMNVEV (reference sequence). The ends were cut back, 2 bases at V and 3 bases at J, with 17 bases in the middle. Here the CDR3 DNA reads TGTGCCAGCAGTTTAACGTTTGGAGCAGCCCGCTACGAGCAGTACTTC. This codes for CASSLTFGAARYEQYF.

This chain joins TRBV4-1 and TRBJ2-5, with TRBD2 matching over 8 bases. This CDR3 comprises 14 residues. V shed 7 bases, J shed 4 bases, and the junction held 8 bases outside the gene matches. Germline-derived CDR1 and CDR2 are MGHRA and YSYEKL. The CDR3 nucleotides read TGCGCCAGCACCAGCGGGAGTTTGGCAGAGACCCAGTACTTC. Amino acid sequence: CASTSGSLAETQYF.

The chain couples TRBV11-2 to TRBJ2-7; 11 bases match TRBD1. CDR3 length equals 16 residues. Germline CDR1 is SGHAT and CDR2 is FQNNGV. The trim removed 2 bases at V and 6 bases at J, leaving 9 bases unmatched. CDR3 nucleotides: TGTGCCAGCAGCTTACCAAGGACAGGGGGCGAGGTCGAGCAGTACTTC. Translation gives CASSLPRTGGEVEQYF.

This clone was counted once. The chain couples TRBV5-1 to TRBJ2-5; D uncertain. From germline, CDR1 is SGHRS and CDR2 YFSETQ. This CDR3 has 14 amino acids. Deletions cut 0 bases from V and 1 base from J, with 7 bases between. The CDR3 is CASSLAGSQETQYF. The CDR3 bases are TGCGCCAGCAGCTTGGCCGGGTCCCAAGAGACCCAGTACTTC.

This clone was observed once. The chain couples TRBV1 to TRBJ2-5; the table's TRBD2 call for D was not verified on the DNA. TRBV1 is an annotated pseudogene. The CDR3 runs to 20 residues. The CDR3 bases are TGCACCAGCAGCCAGCCCCTCACCTCCGCCAAGCTAGCGGGGGGTAAGACCCAGTACTTC. Its translation is CTSSQPLTSAKLAGGKTQYF.